The 16 T cell receptor beta chains presented below share a single source sample, sequenced in a study of cytomegalovirus exposure and HLA in healthy donors (dated by TCRdb to about 2017). To prepare the library, the immunoSEQ multiplex PCR assay was applied. What TCRdb holds here is the immuneACCESS table cut down to in-frame rearrangements. Part of the clones is not present; checked against another copy, under half of the missing clones reflect an unresolved V gene, and the others are unexplained. Present in this sample are under 80,000 clones, 85% to 95% of which were seen just once. 2.1% of the sample rests with the top ten. Sequencing was performed on PBMCs. All receptors come from a woman under 30 in good health and CMV-seronegative.

This clone was seen only once. This sequence joins TRBV28 and TRBJ2-5; no reliable D call. The V gene lost 6 bases and the J gene lost 5 bases, with 16 bases spanning the gap. The CDR3 extends over 14 amino acids. CDR1 and CDR2 from the germline V gene are MDHEN and SYDVKM. The CDR3 coding sequence is TGTGCCAGCAGGGCGGCACGACGGTGGGAGACCCAGTACTTC. Protein: CASRAARRWETQYF.

The genes are TRBV9 and TRBJ2-5, with TRBD2 matching 8 bases. The CDR3 covers 16 residues. CDR1 SGDLS and CDR2 YYNGEE come from the germline V gene. With 7 bases clipped from V and 3 bases from J, the junction kept 14 bases outside the gene matches. CDR3 in amino acids: CASSLGRASGKETQYF. The CDR3 DNA reads as TGTGCCAGCTCTCTCGGGAGGGCTAGCGGAAAAGAGACCCAGTACTTC. The complete variable domain, with remaining parts taken from reference TRBV9 and TRBJ2-5, reads DSGVTQTPKHLITATGQRVTLRCSPRSGDLSVYWYQQSLDQGLQFLIQYYNGEERAKGNILERFSAQQFPDLHSELNLSSLELGDSALYFCASSLGRASGKETQYFGPGTRLLVL.

The J gene is TRBJ2-3, the V gene TRBV6-1; 16 bases map to TRBD2. V lost 6 bases and J lost 4; bases outside the gene matches: 1. The CDR3 extends over 15 amino acids. Germline CDR1 and CDR2: MNHNS and SASEGT. CDR3 amino acids: CASRGLAGGPDTQYF. CDR3 nucleotide sequence: TGTGCCAGCAGGGGACTAGCGGGAGGGCCAGATACGCAGTATTTT.

This clone was seen only once. V gene TRBV27 combines with J gene TRBJ1-6; TRBD1 matches 9 bases. The ends lost 5 bases at V and 6 bases at J; junction bases unmatched: 8. The CDR3 totals 16 residues. Germline CDR1 is MNHEY and CDR2 is SMNVEV (reference sequence). CDR3 amino acids: CASSPGQGVPNSPLHF. In DNA, the CDR3 is TGTGCCAGCAGTCCGGGACAGGGAGTACCTAATTCACCCCTCCACTTT.

V gene TRBV15 combines with J gene TRBJ2-6; D might be TRBD2 (5 bases). Trimming took off 3 bases at V and 0 bases at J, with 9 bases between the two ends. Germline V gene sequence: CDR1 LNHNV, CDR2 YYDKDF (reference sequence). The CDR3 is 16 residues long. CDR3 sequence: CATSSSGSSGANVLTF. CDR3 DNA sequence: TGTGCCACCAGCAGTTCGGGGAGCTCTGGGGCCAACGTCCTGACTTTC.

This chain links TRBV5-6 with TRBJ2-5; 7 nucleotides agree with TRBD1. The V and J ends lost 3 bases and 5 bases, in that order; junction bases with no gene match: 19. The CDR3 runs 18 residues. From germline, CDR1 is SGHDT and CDR2 YYEEEE. The CDR3 reads CASSSYLDRDDVFETQYF. The CDR3 nucleotides read TGTGCCAGCAGCTCCTACTTAGACAGGGACGATGTCTTTGAGACCCAGTACTTC.

DNA of the CDR3: TGTGCCAGCAGCTTGGATGGAGATTTGAACACTGAAGCTTTCTTT. It yields the protein CASSLDGDLNTEAFF. The chain carries TRBV5-4 and TRBJ1-1; D gene ambiguous. Germline CDR1 and CDR2: SGHNT and YYREEE (reference sequence). V was clipped by 0 bases and J by 0 bases, with 9 bases between them. The CDR3 loop spans 15 amino acids.

V is TRBV27 and J is TRBJ2-5; unclear D gene. Germline V gene sequence: CDR1 MNHEY, CDR2 SMNVEV (reference sequence). Trimming left V 4 bases short and J 2 bases short, with 8 bases between. This CDR3 spans 13 amino acids. CDR3 nucleotide sequence: TGTGCCAGCAGTTCCCTACTACAAGAGACCCAGTACTTC. It specifies CASSSLLQETQYF.

The chain has TRBV4-1 and TRBJ2-2; 7 nucleotides agree with TRBD1. In germline, CDR1 is MGHRA, CDR2 YSYEKL. V lost 7 bases and J lost 0; bases outside the gene matches: 2. This CDR3 comprises 14 residues. The CDR3 nucleotides are TGCGCCAGCATGGGGACAGCGAACACCGGGGAGCTGTTTTTT. Its protein is CASMGTANTGELFF.

The chain recombines TRBV7-2 with TRBJ1-1; TRBD1 matches at 7 bases. J was trimmed by 0 bases and V by 1 base; bases with no gene match: 2. The CDR3 sequence is 15 residues long. Germline CDR1 and CDR2: SGHTA and FQGNSA. The CDR3 loop reads CASSLGTGLNTEAFF. CDR3 in DNA: TGTGCCAGCAGCTTAGGGACAGGCCTGAACACTGAAGCTTTCTTT.

This chain links TRBV25-1 with TRBJ1-2; no definite D call. V was cut by 4 bases and J by 8 bases, with 14 bases left in between. Germline-derived CDR1 and CDR2 are MGHDK and SYGVNS. The CDR3 sequence is 13 residues long. CDR3 in amino acids: CASSGGVWGGYTF. The CDR3 DNA is TGTGCCAGCAGTGGGGGAGTCTGGGGAGGCTACACCTTC.

This chain connects TRBV5-8 to TRBJ1-5; 12 bases align to TRBD1. The junction had 7 bases not matched to a gene; V was cut back by 4 bases and J by 5 bases. Germline V gene sequence: CDR1 SGHTS, CDR2 YDEGEE. This CDR3 contains 16 residues. CDR3 nucleotides: TGTGCCAGCAGCCCGGGGACAGGGGGCGTTCATCAGCCCCAGCATTTT. It encodes CASSPGTGGVHQPQHF.

This clone has only one observation. The V call is TRBV9, the J call TRBJ2-1; tentative D call: TRBD1 (5 bases). Germline V lookup: CDR1 SGDLS, CDR2 YYNGEE. V was trimmed by 2 bases and J by 4 bases, leaving 13 bases between them. The CDR3 is 15 amino acids. In nucleotides, the CDR3 is TGTGCCAGCAGCGTGGGGCACAATCGTTACAATGAGCAGTTCTTC. This translates into CASSVGHNRYNEQFF.

The rearrangement joins TRBV7-9 to TRBJ2-2, with 8 bases matching TRBD2. Germline CDR1 and CDR2: SEHNR and FQNEAQ (reference sequence). V dropped 7 bases and J dropped 4; count of bases not matched to a gene: 2. This CDR3 has 13 residues. CDR3 protein: CASTLAGTGELFF. In DNA, the CDR3 is TGTGCCAGCACTCTAGCGGGCACCGGGGAGCTGTTTTTT.

The V call is TRBV6-1, the J call TRBJ1-4; possible D gene TRBD1, 5 bases. V was trimmed by 8 bases and J by 5 bases, leaving 15 bases between them. The CDR3 length is 14 residues. The germline V gene has CDR1 MNHNS and CDR2 SASEGT. CDR3 nucleotides: TGTGCCAGCTGGAGGGGCCGGGGGAATGAAAAACTGTTTTTT. It translates to CASWRGRGNEKLFF.

The chain has TRBV7-8 and TRBJ2-5, with D maybe TRBD2 (6 bases). Germline loops: CDR1 SGHVS, CDR2 FQNEAQ. Deletions cut 5 bases from V and 5 bases from J, with 15 bases between. The CDR3 length is 14 residues. CDR3 coding DNA: TGTGCCAGCAGCCCTGGGGGGAGTTCCGAGACCCAGTACTTC. Its translation is CASSPGGSSETQYF.